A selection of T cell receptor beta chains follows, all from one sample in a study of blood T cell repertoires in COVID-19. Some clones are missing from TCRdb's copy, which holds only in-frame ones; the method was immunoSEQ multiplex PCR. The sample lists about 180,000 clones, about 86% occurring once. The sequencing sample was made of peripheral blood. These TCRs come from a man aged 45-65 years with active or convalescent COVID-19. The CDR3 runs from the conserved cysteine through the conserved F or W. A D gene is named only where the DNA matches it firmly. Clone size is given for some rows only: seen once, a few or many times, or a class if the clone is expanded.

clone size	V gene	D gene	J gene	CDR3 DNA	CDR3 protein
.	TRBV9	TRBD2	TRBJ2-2	TGTGCCAGCACGGGGGGGGTCGCCCACAACACCGGGGAGCTGTTTTTT	CASTGGVAHNTGELFF
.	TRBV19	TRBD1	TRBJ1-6	TGTGCCAGTAGTATAGAGACAGGGAATTCACCCCTCCACTTT	CASSIETGNSPLHF
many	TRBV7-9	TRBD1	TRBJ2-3	TGTGCCAGCAGCCCCCAGGACAGGGCCACAGATACGCAGTATTTT	CASSPQDRATDTQYF
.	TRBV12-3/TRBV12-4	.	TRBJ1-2	TGTGCCAGCAGTCCCATCGGGAGTTGGGGCTACACCTTC	CASSPIGSWGYTF
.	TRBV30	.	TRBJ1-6	TGTGCCTGGAGTAGGGGAAGATCACCCCTCCACTTT	CAWSRGRSPLHF
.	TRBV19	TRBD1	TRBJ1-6	TGTGCCAGTAAGCGACAGGGGGCTTCCTATAATTCACCCCTCCACTTT	CASKRQGASYNSPLHF
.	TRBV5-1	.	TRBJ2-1	TGCGCCAGCAGCCCCGACTGGAGCTCCTACAATGAGCAGTTCTTC	CASSPDWSSYNEQFF
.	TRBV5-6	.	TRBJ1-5	TGTGCCAGCAGCATCTCGGGAGGGGATCAGCCCCAGCATTTT	CASSISGGDQPQHF
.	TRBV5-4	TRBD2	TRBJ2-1	TGTGCCAGCAGCCCCGGGCCGGGACTAGCGGACTACAATGAGCAGTTCTTC	CASSPGPGLADYNEQFF
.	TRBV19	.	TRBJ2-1	TGTGCCAGTAGCAGGGAAGGAGTCTCCTACAATGAGCAGTTCTTC	CASSREGVSYNEQFF
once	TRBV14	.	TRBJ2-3	TGTGCCAGCAGCCAAGATAACGGGGATACGCAGTATTTT	CASSQDNGDTQYF
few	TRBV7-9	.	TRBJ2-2	TGTGCCAGCAGACCCCGGGCAGGGTACGTCGACACCGGGGAGCTGTTTTTT	CASRPRAGYVDTGELFF
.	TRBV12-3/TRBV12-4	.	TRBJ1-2	TGTGCCAGCAGTTTAGGGGGGGACTATGGCTACACCTTC	CASSLGGDYGYTF
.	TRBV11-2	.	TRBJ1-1	TGTGCCAGCGGCAGACAGAACACTGAAGCTTTCTTT	CASGRQNTEAFF
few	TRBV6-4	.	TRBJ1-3	TGTGCCAGCAGTGACAAGGGGAGGAACACCATATATTTT	CASSDKGRNTIYF
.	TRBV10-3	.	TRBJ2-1	TGTGCCACACAGACAGAGTCGAACAATGAGCAGTTCTTC	CATQTESNNEQFF
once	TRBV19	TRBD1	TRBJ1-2	TGTGCCAGTAGTATAGATGGACAGGTTATTAATGGCTACACCTTC	CASSIDGQVINGYTF
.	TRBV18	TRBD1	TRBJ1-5	TGTGCCAGCTCACCACCCGGGACAGGAAGCAATCAGCCCCAGCATTTT	CASSPPGTGSNQPQHF
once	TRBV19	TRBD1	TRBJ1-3	TGTGCCAGTAGTGGCCGACGGGACAGCTACTCTGGAAACACCATATATTTT	CASSGRRDSYSGNTIYF
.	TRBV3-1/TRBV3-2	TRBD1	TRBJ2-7	TGTGCCAGCAGCCCAACGACGCCAACAGGGGGCTACGAGCAGTACTTC	CASSPTTPTGGYEQYF
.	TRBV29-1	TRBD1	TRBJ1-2	TGCAGCGTTTGGACAGGGGGCCATGGCTACACCTTC	CSVWTGGHGYTF
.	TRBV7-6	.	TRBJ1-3	TGTGCCAGCAGCTTAGCGGCAGGGGCTGGAAACACCATATATTTT	CASSLAAGAGNTIYF
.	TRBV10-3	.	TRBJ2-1	TGTGCCATCAGTGAAAGGGGCTCCTACAATGAGCAGTTCTTC	CAISERGSYNEQFF
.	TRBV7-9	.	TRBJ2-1	TGTGCCAGCAGCTTAGAGAGGGTGACCGGTGAGCAGTTCTTC	CASSLERVTGEQFF
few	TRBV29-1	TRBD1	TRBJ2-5	TGCAGCGCCGACAGGGGGTCAGAGACCCAGTACTTC	CSADRGSETQYF
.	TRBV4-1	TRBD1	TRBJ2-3	TGCGCCAGCAGCTCCCCCGGACAGGGGGCCGGAGATACGCAGTATTTT	CASSSPGQGAGDTQYF
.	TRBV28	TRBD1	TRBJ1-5	TGTGCCGGGGGACAGGATCGGAGCAATCAGCCCCAGCATTTT	CAGGQDRSNQPQHF
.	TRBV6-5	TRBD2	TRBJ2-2	TGTGCCAGCAGTCAGACTAGCGGGCACACCGGGGAGCTGTTTTTT	CASSQTSGHTGELFF
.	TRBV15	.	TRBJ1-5	TGTGCCGCGGGCCTCAATAGCAATCAGCCCCAGCATTTT	CAAGLNSNQPQHF
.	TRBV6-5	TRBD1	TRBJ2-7	TGTGCCAGCAGTTTCACCGGGACAGGGGAATACGAGCAGTACTTC	CASSFTGTGEYEQYF
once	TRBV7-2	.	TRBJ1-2	TGTGCCAGCAGCTTAGCGGTCGTACAGGATCATGGCTACACCTTC	CASSLAVVQDHGYTF
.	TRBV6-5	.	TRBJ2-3	TGTGCCAGCAGCGACTATAGCACAGATACGCAGTATTTT	CASSDYSTDTQYF
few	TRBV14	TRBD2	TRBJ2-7	TGTGCCAGCAGCCTCGGGACTAGCGGTCACGAGCAGTACTTC	CASSLGTSGHEQYF
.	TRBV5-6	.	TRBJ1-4	TGTGCCAGCAGCTTGTTAGCCGTTGGTGAAAAACTGTTTTTT	CASSLLAVGEKLFF
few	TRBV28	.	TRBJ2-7	TGTGCCAGCAGTCGGGGTGGACCGGTGGGGCAGTACTTC	CASSRGGPVGQYF
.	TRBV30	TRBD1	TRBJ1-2	TGTGCCTGGAGTGTACAGGACAGGGCAAACTATGGCTACACCTTC	CAWSVQDRANYGYTF
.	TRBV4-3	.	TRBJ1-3	TGCGCCAGCAGCCTCCTGGCAGGAAACACCATATATTTT	CASSLLAGNTIYF
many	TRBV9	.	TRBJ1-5	TGTGCCAGCAGCGTTTCGGCCGGGGGTGCTCAGCCCCAGCATTTT	CASSVSAGGAQPQHF
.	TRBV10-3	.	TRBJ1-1	TGTGCCATCAGTGAGTCGAGCGAGACTGAAGCTTTCTTT	CAISESSETEAFF
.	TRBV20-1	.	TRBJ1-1	TGCAGTGCGAGTAGAGGGGGTCCGAACACTGAAGCTTTCTTT	CSASRGGPNTEAFF
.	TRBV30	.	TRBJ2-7	TGTGCCTGGAATCCCGCGGTGTCCTACGAGCAGTACTTC	CAWNPAVSYEQYF
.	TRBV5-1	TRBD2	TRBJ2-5	TGCGCCAGCAGCTCGGAACCGGGACTAGCGGGAGGGGTAGAGACCCAGTACTTC	CASSSEPGLAGGVETQYF
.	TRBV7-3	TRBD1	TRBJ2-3	TGTGCCAGCAGCCCGACAGGGGAAGCGCAGTATTTT	CASSPTGEAQYF
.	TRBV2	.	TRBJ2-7	TGTGCCAGCAGTGAAAATACTAGGTACGAGCAGTACTTC	CASSENTRYEQYF
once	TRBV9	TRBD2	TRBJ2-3	TGTGCCAGCAGTTACCTAGGGACTAGCGGGAGGGTCACAGATACGCAGTATTTT	CASSYLGTSGRVTDTQYF
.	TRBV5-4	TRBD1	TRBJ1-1	TGTGCCAGCAGCCGACAGGGGGAAAAAAGGGCTTTCTTT	CASSRQGEKRAFF
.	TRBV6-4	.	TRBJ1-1	TGTGCCAGCAGTGAGCACAGGGCCAGTGAAGCTTTCTTT	CASSEHRASEAFF
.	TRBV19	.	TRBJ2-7	TGTGCCAGTAGTATAGATGCCAAGGGGAACGAGCAGTACTTC	CASSIDAKGNEQYF
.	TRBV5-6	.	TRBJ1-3	TGTGCCAGCAGGACTCGGGGAAACACCATATATTTT	CASRTRGNTIYF
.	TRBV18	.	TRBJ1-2	TGTGCCAGCTCCCTACAGGAGTTTGATGGCTACACCTTC	CASSLQEFDGYTF
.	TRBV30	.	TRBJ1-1	TGTGCCTGGAACCTGGGACATACGGGCACTGAAGCTTTCTTT	CAWNLGHTGTEAFF
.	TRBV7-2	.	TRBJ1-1	TGTGCCAGCAGCTTTCAGGAGAACACTGAAGCTTTCTTT	CASSFQENTEAFF
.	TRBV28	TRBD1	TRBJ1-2	TGTGCCAGCAGTCTCCCATCCACAGGGGTGGGCGGCTACACCTTC	CASSLPSTGVGGYTF
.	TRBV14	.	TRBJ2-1	TGTGCCAGCAGCCACCTCGGGGTGAGCAGGTTTGATGAGCAGTTCTTC	CASSHLGVSRFDEQFF
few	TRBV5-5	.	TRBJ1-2	TGTGCCAGCACCCCGACACCAGGGTTCTGGGGTGGCTACACCTTC	CASTPTPGFWGGYTF
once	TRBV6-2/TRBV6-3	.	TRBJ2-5	TGTGCCAGCAGCCCCCTTGCGGAGACCCAGTACTTC	CASSPLAETQYF
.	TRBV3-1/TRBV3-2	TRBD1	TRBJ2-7	TGTGCCAGCAGCTTGGGACAGGACTACGAGCAGTACTTC	CASSLGQDYEQYF
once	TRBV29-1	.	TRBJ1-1	TGCAGCGTTGAAGGTGTTCAGAACACTGAAGCTTTCTTT	CSVEGVQNTEAFF